A selection of T cell receptor beta chains follows, all from one sample in a study of response to subunit inactivated influenza vaccine. TCRdb re-called the RT-PCR reads through MiXCR, storing one row per CDR3 protein. The sample has roughly 700,000 distinct CDR3 sequences, over 11% seen once; the top ten hold less than 9%. The sample here was PBMCs from blood, taken 14 to 15 days before vaccination. These receptors all come from a man in his fifties who received an inactivated influenza vaccine. Each CDR3 is given with its conserved first and last residue. The D gene is left open where the match is weak. Rows give clone size only sometimes, using once, few, many, or a class for an expanded clone.

>TRBV9|-|many|TRBJ2-1
TGTGCCAGCAGCGTAGTCGGAAGCTCCTACAATGAGCAGTTCTTC
CASSVVGSSYNEQFF
>TRBV10-3|-|-|TRBJ2-1
TGTGCCATCAGTGAGCCTAGGGGCAATGAGCAGTTCTTC
CAISEPRGNEQFF
>TRBV20-1|TRBD2|-|TRBJ2-5
TGCAGTGCCGTTCACGGTAGCGGGGAAGAGACCCAGTACTTC
CSAVHGSGEETQYF
>TRBV6-1|-|many|TRBJ1-2
TGTGCCAGCAGTGCCACAGGTGGCTATGGCTACACCTTC
CASSATGGYGYTF
>TRBV29-1|TRBD1|-|TRBJ2-7
TGCAGCGTTAAAGGACAGGGGACCTACGAGCAGTACTTC
CSVKGQGTYEQYF
>TRBV5-1|-|many|TRBJ2-3
TGCGCCAGCAGCTTGGGTTTGGGGGCTTCAACAGATACGCAGTATTTT
CASSLGLGASTDTQYF
>TRBV2|TRBD2|-|TRBJ2-1
TGTGCCAGCAGTGAAACTCTCGGACTAGACTACAATGAGCAGTTCTTC
CASSETLGLDYNEQFF
>TRBV12-3/TRBV12-4|-|-|TRBJ1-2
TGTGCCAGCGCCCTTTGGGAGACGGGTGGCTACACCTTC
CASALWETGGYTF
>TRBV4-1|-|few|TRBJ2-2
TGCGCCAGCAGCCAAGGCCCTTCCGGGGAGCTGTTTTTT
CASSQGPSGELFF
>TRBV13|-|-|TRBJ2-5
TGTGCCAGCAGCTTAGAAGGACCCCGAGCAGTGGGGACCCAGTACTTC
CASSLEGPRAVGTQYF
>TRBV12-3/TRBV12-4|-|few|TRBJ2-7
TGTGCCAGCAGTTTACGGGGCAGGGAATCCTACGAGCAGTACTTC
CASSLRGRESYEQYF
>TRBV5-1|TRBD1|-|TRBJ1-1
TGCGCCAGCAGCTTGTGGGGGACAGGGAACACTGAAGCTTTCTTT
CASSLWGTGNTEAFF
>TRBV20-1|-|-|TRBJ1-4
TGCAGTGCTAGTTCAGACGCAACTAATGAAAAACTGTTTTTT
CSASSDATNEKLFF
>TRBV20-1|TRBD2|few|TRBJ2-7
TGCAGTGGTCAACCCCCGTCTAGCGGGAGCGGTAGGCACGAGCAGTACTTC
CSGQPPSSGSGRHEQYF
>TRBV18|-|few|TRBJ1-1
TGTGCCAGCTCACCACGAGACAGAGGTGAAGCTTTCTTT
CASSPRDRGEAFF
>TRBV5-1|TRBD2|few|TRBJ2-2
TGCGCCAGCAGCCGCGACGGGGGGGCGCTCACCGGGGAGCTGTTTTTT
CASSRDGGALTGELFF
>TRBV7-2|-|few|TRBJ2-2
TGTGCCAGCAGCGGGGGGACCCCCGGGGAGCTGTTTTTT
CASSGGTPGELFF
>TRBV5-1|TRBD2|many|TRBJ2-7
TGCGCCAGCAGCTTGGTACTAGCGGTGTCCTACGAGCAGTACTTC
CASSLVLAVSYEQYF
>TRBV5-4|-|-|TRBJ2-7
TGTGCCAGCAGCTTGCAGGGCATCAACTACGAGCAGTACTTC
CASSLQGINYEQYF
>TRBV5-1|-|-|TRBJ2-3
TGCGCCAGCAGCTTAGGGGTGCTAGAAGATACAGATACGCAGTATTTT
CASSLGVLEDTDTQYF
>TRBV6-1|TRBD1|-|TRBJ2-3
TGTGCCGGGGGGCAGGGGGCATCAGATACGCAGTATTTT
CAGGQGASDTQYF
>TRBV12-3/TRBV12-4|-|many|TRBJ1-1
TGTGCCAGCACCCTCGGGGGGGCCAGTAACACTGAAGCTTTCTTT
CASTLGGASNTEAFF